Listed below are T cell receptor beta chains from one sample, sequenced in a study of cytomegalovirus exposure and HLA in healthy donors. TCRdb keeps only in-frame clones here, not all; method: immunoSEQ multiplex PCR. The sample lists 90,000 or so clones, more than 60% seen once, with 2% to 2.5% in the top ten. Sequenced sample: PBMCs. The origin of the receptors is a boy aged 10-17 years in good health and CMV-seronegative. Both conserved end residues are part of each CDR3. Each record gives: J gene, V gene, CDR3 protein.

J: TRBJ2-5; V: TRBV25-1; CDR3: CASSDSGGWRETQYF
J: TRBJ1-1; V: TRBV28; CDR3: CASSRREAFF
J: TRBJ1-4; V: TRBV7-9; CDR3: CASSSRQDEKLFF
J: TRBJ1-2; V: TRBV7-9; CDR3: CASSLEGAIYGYTF
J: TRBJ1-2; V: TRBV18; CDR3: CASSPRTTGGYTF
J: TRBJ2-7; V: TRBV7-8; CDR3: CASSLSGSYEQYF
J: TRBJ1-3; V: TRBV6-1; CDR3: CASSDGVSGNTIYF
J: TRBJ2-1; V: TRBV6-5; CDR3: CASSQRQGLYNEQFF
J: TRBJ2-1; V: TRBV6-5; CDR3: CASSYVTGSEQFF
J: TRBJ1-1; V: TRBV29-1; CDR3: CSSATGGNTEAFF
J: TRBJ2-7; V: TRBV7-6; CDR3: CASRGTASEQYF
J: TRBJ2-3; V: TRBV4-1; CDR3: CASSQAARGTDTQYF
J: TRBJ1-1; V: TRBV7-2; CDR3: CASSKLVMNTEAFF
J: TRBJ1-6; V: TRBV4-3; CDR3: CASSRDRNNSPLHF